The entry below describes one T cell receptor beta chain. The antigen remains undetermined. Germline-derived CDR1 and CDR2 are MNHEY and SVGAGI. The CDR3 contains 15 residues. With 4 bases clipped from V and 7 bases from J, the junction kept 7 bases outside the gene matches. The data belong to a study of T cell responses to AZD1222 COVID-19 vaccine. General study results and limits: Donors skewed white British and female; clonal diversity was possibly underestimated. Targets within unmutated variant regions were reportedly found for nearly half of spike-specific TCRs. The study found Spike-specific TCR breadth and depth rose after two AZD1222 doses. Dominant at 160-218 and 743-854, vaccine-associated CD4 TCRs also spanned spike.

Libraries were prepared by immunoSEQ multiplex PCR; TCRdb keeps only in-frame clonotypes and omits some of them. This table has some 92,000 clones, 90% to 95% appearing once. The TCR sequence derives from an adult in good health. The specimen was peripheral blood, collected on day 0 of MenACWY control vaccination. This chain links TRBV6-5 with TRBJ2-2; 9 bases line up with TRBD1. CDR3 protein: CASSSVGTGYGELFF. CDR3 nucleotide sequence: TGTGCCAGCAGTTCCGTTGGGACAGGGTACGGGGAGCTGTTTTTT.